This record looks at one T cell receptor beta chain sequence and its context. The CDR3 sequence is 13 residues long. Germline CDR1 reads ENHRY; CDR2 reads SYGVKD. Trimming pared 11 bases from V and 5 bases from J, leaving 18 bases between. The table came from immunoSEQ multiplex PCR; TCRdb's copy has only in-frame clones and leaves some out. The top ten clones hold 14% of a sample with tens of thousands of clones, 75% to 90% of them seen once. The sample originates from a study of OX40 agonist ivuxolimab in advanced cancers. The TCR was taken from an adult with an advanced solid tumor such as melanoma, head and neck, liver or kidney cancer. The V and J genes are TRBV10-3 and TRBJ1-1, with a tentative D call TRBD1 (5 bases). The sample consisted of CD4+ or CD8+ T cells sorted from blood, taken in a trial of the OX40 agonist ivuxolimab. CDR3 region: CAATSGTLTEAFF. CDR3 nucleotide sequence: TGTGCCGCAACTTCCGGGACGCTAACTGAAGCTTTCTTT.